The 17 T cell receptor beta chains reported below all come from one sample, sequenced in a study of early T cells in non-severe SARS-CoV-2 infection. TCRdb re-called the 5' RACE reads with MiXCR, one entry per CDR3 protein. The sample contains about 49,000 distinct CDR3 sequences, about 4.6% of which appear only once. Specimen: whole blood. These TCRs come from an adult who was a healthcare worker with PCR-confirmed SARS-CoV-2 infection or an uninfected control (not recorded which).

This clonotype was observed at least ten times. The chain employs TRBV7-9 and TRBJ2-7; the match to TRBD1 covers 7 bases. Per germline, CDR1 SEHNR and CDR2 FQNEAQ (reference sequence). The CDR3 sequence is 14 residues long. J gave up 2 bases and V 4 bases, and 5 bases lay outside the gene matches. CDR3: CASSSGTAAYEQYF. The CDR3 DNA reads TGTGCCAGCAGCTCCGGGACAGCTGCCTACGAGCAGTACTTC.

Many counts were recorded for this clonotype. The rearrangement links TRBV2 to TRBJ2-3; no clear D. The germline gives CDR1 SNHLY, CDR2 FYNNEI. The V end was cut by 3 bases, the J end by 7 bases, with 8 bases between. The CDR3 is 12 amino acids. CDR3 sequence: CASSDQSYTQYF. The CDR3 DNA reads as TGTGCCAGCAGTGATCAGAGTTATACGCAGTATTTT.

This clonotype was recorded at least ten times. The rearrangement joins TRBV10-2 to TRBJ1-1, with a possible D match to TRBD1 (6 bases). The CDR3 loop spans 16 amino acids. The V gene lost 0 bases and the J gene lost 1 base, with 12 bases spanning the gap. The germline gives CDR1 WSHSY, CDR2 SAAADI. Written as DNA, the CDR3 is TGCGCCAGCAGTGAGTCTCGGGGGGCCGCGAACACTGAAGCTTTCTTT. It specifies CASSESRGAANTEAFF.

This clonotype was picked up many times. The CDR3 region has the DNA TGTGCCAGTAGTATTTTGACAGGGGGCAACACTGAAGCTTTCTTT. This codes for CASSILTGGNTEAFF. This chain links TRBV19 with TRBJ1-1; 10 nucleotides line up with TRBD1. This CDR3 has 15 amino acids. V lost 3 bases, J lost 2 bases, and 3 bases stayed unmatched. Per germline, CDR1 LNHDA and CDR2 SQIVND (reference sequence).

V is TRBV4-2 and J is TRBJ1-4; the D gene is possibly TRBD1 (6 bases). The germline CDR1 and CDR2 sequences are LGHNA and YNFKEQ. V gave up 1 base and J gave up 2 bases, with 14 bases separating them. CDR3 length: 17 amino acids. The CDR3 DNA is TGTGCCAGCAGCCAAGGTACCTACACAGGGACTAATGAAAAACTGTTTTTT. It translates to CASSQGTYTGTNEKLFF.

This clonotype was recorded at least ten times. The V and J genes are TRBV5-1 and TRBJ1-1; no reliable D call. Germline CDR1 SGHRS, CDR2 YFSETQ. Trimming took 4 bases from V and 5 from J, leaving 21 bases between them. This CDR3 has 16 residues. As DNA, the CDR3 is TGCGCCAGCAGCGTTGACGGATGGGGTCCGGGAACTGAAGCTTTCTTT. Residues: CASSVDGWGPGTEAFF.

This clonotype was recorded at least ten times. The chain carries TRBV10-3 and TRBJ1-1; D gene ambiguous. Germline assignment: CDR1 ENHRY and CDR2 SYGVKD. Trimming left V 6 bases short and J 10 bases short, with 24 bases between. This CDR3 is 15 amino acids long. CDR3 sequence reads: CAIRPTPSRDERAFF. CDR3 in DNA: TGTGCCATCAGACCAACCCCCTCGCGGGATGAAAGAGCTTTCTTT.

At least ten counts were recorded for this clonotype. The chain is built from TRBV29-1 and TRBJ2-1; D assignment may be TRBD1 or TRBD2 (5 bases each). V was clipped by 7 bases and J by 6 bases, with 19 bases between them. Germline V gene lookup returns CDR1 SQVTM and CDR2 ANQGSEA. The CDR3 totals 14 residues. The CDR3, as DNA: TGCAGCGGCACAACCGGGACGGGTACCAATGAGCAGTTCTTC. Protein product: CSGTTGTGTNEQFF.

J is TRBJ2-7 and V is TRBV6-6; either TRBD1 or TRBD2 may supply D (5 bases each). The CDR3 length is 15 residues. Trimming took 5 bases from V and 0 from J, leaving 14 bases between them. Germline CDR1 MNHNY, CDR2 SVGAGI (reference sequence). CDR3 amino acids: CASSPPGTDSYEQYF. Here the CDR3 DNA reads TGTGCCAGCAGTCCCCCTGGGACGGACTCCTACGAGCAGTACTTC.

This clonotype was observed at least ten times. The chain carries TRBV6-2 or TRBV6-3 and TRBJ1-4; 8 bases map to TRBD1. The length of the CDR3 is 16 residues. Germline V gene sequence: CDR1 MNHEY, CDR2 SVGEGT. Trimming took 4 bases from V and 8 from J; bases not matched to a gene: 12. CDR3 coding DNA: TGTGCCAGCAGTTCACCAACAGGGGGATTCGGCGAAAAACTGTTTTTT. Protein product: CASSSPTGGFGEKLFF.

This clonotype was seen a handful of times. The chain uses TRBV27 and TRBJ1-1, with D perhaps matching TRBD1 (5 bases). The CDR3 contains 15 residues. Germline V CDR1 and CDR2: MNHEY, SMNVEV (reference sequence). V lost 1 base to trimming and J lost 3 bases, with 12 bases between them. This CDR3 reads CASSLYGGVDTEAFF. CDR3 nucleotides: TGTGCCAGCAGTTTATATGGGGGGGTGGACACTGAAGCTTTCTTT.

This clonotype was observed many times. The CDR3: CASRRGGSTEAFF. CDR3 nucleotide sequence: TGTGCCAGCAGAAGGGGGGGGAGCACTGAAGCTTTCTTT. V gene TRBV6-5 combines with J gene TRBJ1-1; a weak D match, TRBD1 (6 bases). The CDR3 totals 13 residues. Germline CDR1 and CDR2: MNHEY and SVGAGI. V shed 6 bases and J shed 4 bases, with 12 bases lying between them.

This chain connects TRBV5-1 to TRBJ2-5; tentatively, D is TRBD1 or TRBD2 (5 bases each). Germline V gene sequence: CDR1 SGHRS, CDR2 YFSETQ. Between the trimmed V and J ends, which lost 6 bases and 1 base, there was a span of 10 bases. The CDR3 runs to 13 residues. CDR3 sequence (DNA): TGCGCCAGCAACACGGGGACCCAAGAGACCCAGTACTTC. Amino acids: CASNTGTQETQYF.

This clonotype was seen only a few times. The chain recombines TRBV6-1 with TRBJ2-2, with D maybe TRBD2 (6 bases). The ends were cut back, 5 bases at V and 7 bases at J, with 14 bases in the middle. There are 14 residues in the CDR3. Germline CDR1 is MNHNS and CDR2 is SASEGT. The CDR3 spells CASSTGLGGGELFF. As DNA, the CDR3 is TGTGCCAGCAGTACGGGACTTGGTGGCGGGGAGCTGTTTTTT.

This clonotype came up many times. The chain combines TRBV4-2 with TRBJ2-7; D unresolved. With 0 bases removed from V and 0 bases from J, the gap between germline ends came to 12 bases. Germline V gene sequence: CDR1 LGHNA, CDR2 YNFKEQ. CDR3 length: 16 residues. This chain's CDR3 is CASSQDLRSSSYEQYF. The CDR3 DNA reads TGTGCCAGCAGCCAAGACTTGAGATCTAGCTCCTACGAGCAGTACTTC.

This clonotype was counted at least ten times. The CDR3 region is CAISDRSGSNIQYF. CDR3 DNA sequence: TGTGCCATCAGTGACAGATCAGGGTCCAACATTCAGTACTTC. V and J are TRBV10-3 and TRBJ2-4; D is possibly TRBD1 (5 bases). The germline gives CDR1 ENHRY, CDR2 SYGVKD. Between the trimmed V and J ends, which lost 3 bases and 7 bases, there was a span of 13 bases. CDR3 length: 14 amino acids.

V gene TRBV29-1 combines with J gene TRBJ2-2; D uncertain. The germline gives CDR1 SQVTM, CDR2 ANQGSEA. V shed 6 bases and J shed 4 bases, with 15 bases lying between them. CDR3 length: 14 amino acids. In nucleotides, the CDR3 is TGCAGCGTCGCCGACCTCGGGCGCACCGGGGAGCTGTTTTTT. Translation: CSVADLGRTGELFF.